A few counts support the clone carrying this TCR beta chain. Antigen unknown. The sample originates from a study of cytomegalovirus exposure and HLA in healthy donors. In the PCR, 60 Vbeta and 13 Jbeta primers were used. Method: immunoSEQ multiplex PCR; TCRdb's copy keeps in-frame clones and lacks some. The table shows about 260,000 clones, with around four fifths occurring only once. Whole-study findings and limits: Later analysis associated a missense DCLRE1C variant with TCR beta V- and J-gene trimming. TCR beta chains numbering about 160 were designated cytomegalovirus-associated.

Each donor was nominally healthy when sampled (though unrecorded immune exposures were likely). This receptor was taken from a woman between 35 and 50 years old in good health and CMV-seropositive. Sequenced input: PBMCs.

The CDR3 loop reads CAWGGSQGPQHF. CDR3 in DNA: TGTGCCTGGGGGGGGTCCCAAGGGCCCCAGCATTTT. The chain uses TRBV30 and TRBJ1-5; the D gene is possibly TRBD1 (5 bases). V was clipped by 5 bases and J by 9 bases, with 14 bases between them. This CDR3 is built from 12 residues. Germline V gene data show CDR1 as GTSNPN and CDR2 as SVGIG (reference sequence).